This T cell receptor (beta chain) is drawn from a study of T cell responses to AZD1222 COVID-19 vaccine. Study-level findings and limits: The study found vaccine-associated CD4 TCRs spanning spike, dominant at 160-218 and 743-854.

There are 14 residues in the CDR3. The germline V gene encodes CDR1 SGHRS and CDR2 YFSETQ. Method: immunoSEQ multiplex PCR; TCRdb's copy keeps in-frame clones and lacks some. The sample has about 88,000 clones; about 90% are singletons. On this clone itself: The antigen remains unidentified.

This sample comprised peripheral blood, obtained on day 0 of AZD1222 vaccination. The V and J genes are TRBV5-1 and TRBJ2-2, with 10 bases identical to TRBD2. The origin of this receptor is an adult in good health. The CDR3 coding sequence is TGCGCTAGCGGGGCTAGCGGGAGCTCCGGGGAGCTGTTTTTT. Its translation is CASGASGSSGELFF.